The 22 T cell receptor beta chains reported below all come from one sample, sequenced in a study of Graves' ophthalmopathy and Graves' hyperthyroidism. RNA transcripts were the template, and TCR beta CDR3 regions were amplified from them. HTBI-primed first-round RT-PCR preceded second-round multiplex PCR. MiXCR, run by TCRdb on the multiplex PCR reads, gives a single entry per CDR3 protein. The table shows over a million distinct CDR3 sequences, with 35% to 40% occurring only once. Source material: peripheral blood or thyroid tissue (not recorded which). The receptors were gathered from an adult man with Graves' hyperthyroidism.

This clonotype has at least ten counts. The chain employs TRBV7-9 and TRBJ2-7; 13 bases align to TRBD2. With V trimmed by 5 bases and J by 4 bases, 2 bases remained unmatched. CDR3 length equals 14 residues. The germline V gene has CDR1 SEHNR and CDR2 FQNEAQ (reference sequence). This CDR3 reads CASSRGLAGYEQYF. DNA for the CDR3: TGTGCCAGCAGCCGGGGACTAGCGGGGTACGAGCAGTACTTC.

CDR3 nucleotide sequence: TGTGCCAGCAGTTTAGTTCTGACAGGGGGGGAAGAGCAGTACTTC. As protein: CASSLVLTGGEEQYF. The V gene is TRBV12-3 or TRBV12-4, the J gene TRBJ2-7, with 9 bases that match TRBD1. V lost 1 base to trimming and J lost 7 bases; unmatched junction nucleotides: 8. This CDR3 is built from 15 residues.

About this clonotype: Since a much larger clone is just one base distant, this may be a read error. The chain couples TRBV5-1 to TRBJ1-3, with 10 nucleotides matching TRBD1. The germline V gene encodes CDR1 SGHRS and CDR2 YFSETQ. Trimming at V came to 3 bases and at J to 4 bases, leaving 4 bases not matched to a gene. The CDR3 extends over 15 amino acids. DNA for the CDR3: TGCGCCAGCAGCTCGGACAGGGGGAAAGGAAACACCATATATTTT. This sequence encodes CASSSDRGKGNTIYF. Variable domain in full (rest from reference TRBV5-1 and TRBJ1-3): KAGVTQTPRYLIKTRGQQVTLSCSPISGHRSVSWYQQTPGQGLQFLFEYFSETQRNKGNFPGRFSGRQFSNSRSEMNVSTLELGDSALYLCASSSDRGKGNTIYFGEGSWLTVV.

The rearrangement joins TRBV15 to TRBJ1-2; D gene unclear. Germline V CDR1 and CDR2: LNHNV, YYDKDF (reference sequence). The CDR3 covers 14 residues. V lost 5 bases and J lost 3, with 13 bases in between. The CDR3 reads CATSSQNRDYGYTF. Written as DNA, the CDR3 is TGTGCCACCAGCTCGCAAAACCGGGACTATGGCTACACCTTC.

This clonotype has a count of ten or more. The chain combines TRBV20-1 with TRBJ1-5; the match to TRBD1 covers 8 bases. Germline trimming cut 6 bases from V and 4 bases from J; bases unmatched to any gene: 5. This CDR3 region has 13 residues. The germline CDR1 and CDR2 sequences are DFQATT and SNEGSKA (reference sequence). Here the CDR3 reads CSAPGQGNQPQHF. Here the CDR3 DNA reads TGCAGTGCCCCAGGACAGGGAAATCAGCCCCAGCATTTT.

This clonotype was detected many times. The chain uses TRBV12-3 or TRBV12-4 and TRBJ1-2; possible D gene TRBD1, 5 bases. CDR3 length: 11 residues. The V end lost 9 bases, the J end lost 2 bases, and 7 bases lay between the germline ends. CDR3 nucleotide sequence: TGTGCCAGTCGACAGAACTATGGCTACACCTTC. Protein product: CASRQNYGYTF.

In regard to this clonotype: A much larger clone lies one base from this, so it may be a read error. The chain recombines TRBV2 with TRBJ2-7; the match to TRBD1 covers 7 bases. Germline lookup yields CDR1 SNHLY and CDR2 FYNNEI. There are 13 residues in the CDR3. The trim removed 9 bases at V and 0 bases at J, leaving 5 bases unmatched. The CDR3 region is CARANRGSYEQYF. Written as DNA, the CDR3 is TGTGCCAGGGCCAACAGGGGCTCCTACGAGCAGTACTTC.

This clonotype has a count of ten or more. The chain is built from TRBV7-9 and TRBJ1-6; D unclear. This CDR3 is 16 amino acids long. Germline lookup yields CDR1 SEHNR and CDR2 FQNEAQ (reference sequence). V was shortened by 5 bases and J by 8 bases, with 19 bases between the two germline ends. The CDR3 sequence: CASSIGRRGGHSPLHF. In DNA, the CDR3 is TGTGCCAGCAGCATAGGACGCCGGGGTGGGCATTCACCCCTCCACTTT.

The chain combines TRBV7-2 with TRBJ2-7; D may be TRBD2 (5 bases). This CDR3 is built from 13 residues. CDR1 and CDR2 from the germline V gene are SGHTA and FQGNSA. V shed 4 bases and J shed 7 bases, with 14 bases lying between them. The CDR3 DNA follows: TGTGCCAGCAGCTCATACTTGGGAGATGAGCAGTACTTC. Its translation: CASSSYLGDEQYF.

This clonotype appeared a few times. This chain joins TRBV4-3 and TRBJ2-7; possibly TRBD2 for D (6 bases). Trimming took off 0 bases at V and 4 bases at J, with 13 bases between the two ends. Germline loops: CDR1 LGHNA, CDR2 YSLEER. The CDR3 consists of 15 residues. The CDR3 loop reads CASSQDGQGGYEQYF. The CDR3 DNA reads TGCGCCAGCAGCCAAGATGGCCAGGGAGGATACGAGCAGTACTTC.

As DNA, the CDR3 is TGTGCCATCAGTGAATCAGGGGGCTGGGGTGAAAAACTGTTTTTT. Amino acid sequence: CAISESGGWGEKLFF. The chain carries TRBV10-3 and TRBJ1-4; 8 bases line up with TRBD1. Germline V gene sequence: CDR1 ENHRY, CDR2 SYGVKD. The CDR3 has 15 amino acids. The V gene end was trimmed by 3 bases and the J gene end by 7 bases; junction bases not matched to a gene: 7.

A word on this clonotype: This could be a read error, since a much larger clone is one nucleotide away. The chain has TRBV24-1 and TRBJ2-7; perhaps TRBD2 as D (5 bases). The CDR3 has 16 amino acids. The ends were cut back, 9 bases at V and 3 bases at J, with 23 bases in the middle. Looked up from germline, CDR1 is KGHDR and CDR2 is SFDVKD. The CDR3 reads CATDPLNLRVSYEQYF. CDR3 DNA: TGTGCCACCGACCCCCTAAATTTGAGGGTGAGCTACGAGCAGTACTTC.

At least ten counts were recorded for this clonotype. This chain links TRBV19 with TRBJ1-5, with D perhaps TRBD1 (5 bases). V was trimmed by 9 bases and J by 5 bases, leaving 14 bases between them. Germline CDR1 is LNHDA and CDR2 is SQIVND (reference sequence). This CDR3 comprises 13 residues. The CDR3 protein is CASSIGGDQPQHF. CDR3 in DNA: TGTGCCAGCAGCATCGGGGGGGATCAGCCCCAGCATTTT.

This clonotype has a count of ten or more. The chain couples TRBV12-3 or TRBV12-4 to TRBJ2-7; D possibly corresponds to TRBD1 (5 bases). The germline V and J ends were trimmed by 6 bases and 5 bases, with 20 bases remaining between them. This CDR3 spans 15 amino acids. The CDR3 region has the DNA TGTGCCAGCAGCCTCACACAGGTCGGTTTTGACGAGCAGTACTTC. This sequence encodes CASSLTQVGFDEQYF.

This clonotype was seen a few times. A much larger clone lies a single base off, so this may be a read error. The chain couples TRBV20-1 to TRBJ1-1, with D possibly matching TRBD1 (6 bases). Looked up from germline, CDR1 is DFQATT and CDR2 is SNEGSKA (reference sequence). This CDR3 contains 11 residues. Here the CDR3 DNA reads TGCAAGCGGGACAAGAACACTGAAGCTTTCTTT. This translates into CKRDKNTEAFF.

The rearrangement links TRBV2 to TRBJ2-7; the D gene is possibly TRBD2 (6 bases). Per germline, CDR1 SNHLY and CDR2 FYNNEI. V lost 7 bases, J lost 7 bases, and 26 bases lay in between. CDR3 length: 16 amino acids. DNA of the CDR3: TGTGCCAGCATAAGGGGCCGAGGGAGGCCCGTCGGTGAGCAGTACTTC. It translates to CASIRGRGRPVGEQYF.

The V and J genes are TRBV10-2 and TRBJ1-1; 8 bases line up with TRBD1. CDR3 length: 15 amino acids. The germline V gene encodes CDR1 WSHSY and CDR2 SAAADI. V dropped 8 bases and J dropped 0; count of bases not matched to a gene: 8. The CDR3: CASVRTGRMNTEAFF. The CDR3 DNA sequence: TGCGCCAGCGTTAGGACAGGGAGGATGAACACTGAAGCTTTCTTT.

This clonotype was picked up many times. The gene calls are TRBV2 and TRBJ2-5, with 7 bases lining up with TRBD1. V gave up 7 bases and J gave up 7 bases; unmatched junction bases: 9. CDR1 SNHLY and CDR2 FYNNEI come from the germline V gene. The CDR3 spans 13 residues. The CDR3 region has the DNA TGTGCCAGCACACCCGACAGGGACGGGACCCAGTACTTC. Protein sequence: CASTPDRDGTQYF.

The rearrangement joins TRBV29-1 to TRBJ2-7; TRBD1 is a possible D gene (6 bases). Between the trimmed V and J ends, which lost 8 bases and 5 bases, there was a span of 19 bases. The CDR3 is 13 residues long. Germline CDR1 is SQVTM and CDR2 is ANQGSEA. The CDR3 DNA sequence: TGCAGCTCAGGGGACGCAAGTAAGGACGAGCAGTACTTC. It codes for CSSGDASKDEQYF.

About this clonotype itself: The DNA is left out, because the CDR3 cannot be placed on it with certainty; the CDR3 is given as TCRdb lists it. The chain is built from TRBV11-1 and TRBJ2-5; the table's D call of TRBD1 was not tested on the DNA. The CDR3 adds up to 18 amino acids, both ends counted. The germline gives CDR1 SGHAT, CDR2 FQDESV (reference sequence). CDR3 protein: CASSGGGGYTFGSGTQYF.

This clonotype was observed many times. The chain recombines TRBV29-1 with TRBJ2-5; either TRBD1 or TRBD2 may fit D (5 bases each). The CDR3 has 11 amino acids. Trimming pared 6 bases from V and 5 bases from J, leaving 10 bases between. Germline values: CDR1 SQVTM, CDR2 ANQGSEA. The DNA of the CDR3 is TGCAGCGTACTATGGGGGGAGACCCAGTACTTC. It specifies CSVLWGETQYF.

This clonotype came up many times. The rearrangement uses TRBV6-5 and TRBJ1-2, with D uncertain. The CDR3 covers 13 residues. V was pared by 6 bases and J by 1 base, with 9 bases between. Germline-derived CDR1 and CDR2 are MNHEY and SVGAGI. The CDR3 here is CASRPNLNYGYTF. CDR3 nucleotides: TGTGCCAGCAGACCTAACCTTAACTATGGCTACACCTTC.